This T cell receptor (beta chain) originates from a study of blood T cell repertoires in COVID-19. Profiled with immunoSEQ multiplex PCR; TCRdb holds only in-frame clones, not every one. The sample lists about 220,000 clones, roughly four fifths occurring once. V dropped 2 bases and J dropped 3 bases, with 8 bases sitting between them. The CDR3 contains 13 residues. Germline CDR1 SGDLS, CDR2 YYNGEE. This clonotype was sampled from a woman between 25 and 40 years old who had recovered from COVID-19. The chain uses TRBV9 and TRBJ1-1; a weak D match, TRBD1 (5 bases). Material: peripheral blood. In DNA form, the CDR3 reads TGTGCCAGCAGCGTCAAAGGGGACACTGAAGCTTTCTTT. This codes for CASSVKGDTEAFF.